One T cell receptor beta chain is described in this entry. This sample was included in a study of T cell changes during pregnancy in multiple sclerosis. Generated by immunoSEQ multiplex PCR, the TCRdb table keeps only in-frame clones and is missing some. The sample has around 100,000 clones, around nine tenths seen once. Per the germline V gene, CDR1 is SGHRS and CDR2 is YFSETQ. The CDR3 consists of 17 residues. Germline trimming cut 0 bases from V and 4 bases from J; bases unmatched to any gene: 11. This chain uses TRBV5-1 with TRBJ2-5, with TRBD2 matching over 8 bases. The sequence was obtained from a female donor with multiple sclerosis, enrolled in a pregnancy study. The sample in question was peripheral blood, obtained in the second trimester of pregnancy. The CDR3 DNA sequence: TGCGCCAGCAGCTTGGAGGGTTTGGTTGCGGGAGGAGAGACCCAGTACTTC. Encoded protein: CASSLEGLVAGGETQYF.